A single sample gave rise to the 5 T cell receptor beta chains below, sequenced in a study of cytomegalovirus exposure and HLA in healthy donors. This PCR relied on a set of 60 Vbeta primers and 13 Jbeta primers. TCRdb's copy holds only in-frame clones and misses some; the assay was immunoSEQ multiplex PCR. The data show about 84,000 clones, with around 80% seen just once and around 2.7% held by the top ten. The source material was PBMCs. Receptor source: a male donor in good health and CMV-seropositive.

This clone occurred once. The rearrangement links TRBV5-1 to TRBJ2-1, with 8 bases lining up with TRBD1. Unmatched junction bases numbered 5, after V lost 0 bases and J lost 6 bases. The CDR3 consists of 15 residues. The germline gives CDR1 SGHRS, CDR2 YFSETQ. CDR3 protein: CASSLEGQGANEQFF. The DNA of the CDR3 is TGCGCCAGCAGCTTGGAGGGGCAGGGGGCCAATGAGCAGTTCTTC.

The J gene is TRBJ2-7, the V gene TRBV28; D may be TRBD1 (6 bases). With 5 bases removed from V and 3 bases from J, the gap between germline ends came to 8 bases. The CDR3 totals 12 residues. CDR1 is MDHEN, CDR2 SYDVKM, per germline. CDR3 in DNA: TGTGCCAGCAGTAGGGACATCTACGAGCAGTACTTC. Its protein product is CASSRDIYEQYF.

The chain couples TRBV5-1 to TRBJ2-2; no firm D call. Germline lookup yields CDR1 SGHRS and CDR2 YFSETQ. CDR3 length: 15 amino acids. Trimming took off 4 bases at V and 2 bases at J, with 12 bases between the two ends. CDR3 DNA sequence: TGCGCCAGCAGCCGACGGAGCCCAAACACCGGGGAGCTGTTTTTT. Protein sequence: CASSRRSPNTGELFF. Combining the CDR3 with reference TRBV5-1 and TRBJ2-2 gives the whole variable domain KAGVTQTPRYLIKTRGQQVTLSCSPISGHRSVSWYQQTPGQGLQFLFEYFSETQRNKGNFPGRFSGRQFSNSRSEMNVSTLELGDSALYLCASSRRSPNTGELFFGEGSRLTVL.

This clone came up once. This chain connects TRBV7-8 to TRBJ1-1; no definite D call. CDR1 and CDR2 (germline): SGHVS, FQNEAQ. The CDR3 spans 17 residues. V was trimmed by 5 bases and J by 0 bases, leaving 19 bases between them. The CDR3 here is CASSINGGRYMNTEAFF. The CDR3 DNA reads as TGTGCCAGCAGCATAAACGGCGGGCGTTACATGAACACTGAAGCTTTCTTT.

The chain links TRBV6-1 to TRBJ2-2; perhaps TRBD2 as D (5 bases). V was shortened by 3 bases and J by 6 bases, with 11 bases between the two germline ends. Germline V lookup: CDR1 MNHNS, CDR2 SASEGT. CDR3 length equals 14 residues. The CDR3 is CASSERVGPGELFF. DNA for the CDR3: TGTGCCAGCAGTGAGAGGGTGGGCCCCGGGGAGCTGTTTTTT.